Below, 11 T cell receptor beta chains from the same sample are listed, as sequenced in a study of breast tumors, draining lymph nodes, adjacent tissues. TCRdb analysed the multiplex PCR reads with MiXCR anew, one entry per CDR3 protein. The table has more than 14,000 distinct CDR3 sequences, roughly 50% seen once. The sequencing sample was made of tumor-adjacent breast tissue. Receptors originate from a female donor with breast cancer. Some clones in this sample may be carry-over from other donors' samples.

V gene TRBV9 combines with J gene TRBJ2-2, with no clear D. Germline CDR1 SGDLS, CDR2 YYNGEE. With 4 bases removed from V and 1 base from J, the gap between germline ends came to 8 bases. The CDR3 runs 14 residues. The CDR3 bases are TGTGCCAGCAGCCCCCTAATGAACACCGGGGAGCTGTTTTTT. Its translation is CASSPLMNTGELFF.

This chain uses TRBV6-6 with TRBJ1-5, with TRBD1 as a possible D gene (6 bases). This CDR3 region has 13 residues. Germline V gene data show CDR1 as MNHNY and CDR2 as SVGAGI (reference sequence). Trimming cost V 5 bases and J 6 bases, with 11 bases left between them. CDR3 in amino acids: CASSETGRQPQHF. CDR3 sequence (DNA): TGTGCCAGCAGTGAAACAGGGCGTCAGCCCCAGCATTTT.

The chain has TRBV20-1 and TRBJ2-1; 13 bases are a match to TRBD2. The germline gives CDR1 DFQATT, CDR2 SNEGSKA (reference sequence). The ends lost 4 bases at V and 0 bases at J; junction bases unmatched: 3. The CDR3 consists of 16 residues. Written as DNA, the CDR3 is TGCAGTGCTATGTGGACTAGCGGGAGCTCCTACAATGAGCAGTTCTTC. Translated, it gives CSAMWTSGSSYNEQFF.

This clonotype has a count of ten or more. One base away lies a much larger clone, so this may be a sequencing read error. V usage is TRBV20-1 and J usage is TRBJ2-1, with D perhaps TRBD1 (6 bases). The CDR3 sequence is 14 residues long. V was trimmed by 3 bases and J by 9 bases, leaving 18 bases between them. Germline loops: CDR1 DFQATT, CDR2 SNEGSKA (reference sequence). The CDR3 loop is CSARRGLQGTEQFF. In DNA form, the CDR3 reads TGCAGTGCTAGGCGCGGGCTCCAGGGGACTGAGCAGTTCTTC.

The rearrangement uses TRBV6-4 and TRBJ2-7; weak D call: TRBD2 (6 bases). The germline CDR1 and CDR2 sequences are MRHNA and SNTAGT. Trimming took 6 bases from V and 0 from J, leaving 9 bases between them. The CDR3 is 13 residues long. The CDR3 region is CASSRESSYEQYF. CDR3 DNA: TGTGCCAGCAGCCGGGAGAGCTCCTACGAGCAGTACTTC.

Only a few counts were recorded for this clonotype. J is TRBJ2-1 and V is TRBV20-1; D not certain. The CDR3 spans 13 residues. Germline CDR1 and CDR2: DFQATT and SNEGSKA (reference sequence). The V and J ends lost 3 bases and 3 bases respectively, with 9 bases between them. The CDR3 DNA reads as TGCAGTGCTAGCCTAGGTGGCTACAATGAGCAGTTCTTC. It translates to CSASLGGYNEQFF.

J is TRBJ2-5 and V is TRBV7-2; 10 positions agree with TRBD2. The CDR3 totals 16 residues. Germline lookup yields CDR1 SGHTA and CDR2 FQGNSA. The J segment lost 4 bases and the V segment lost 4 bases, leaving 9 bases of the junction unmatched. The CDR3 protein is CASSSRLAGGGETQYF. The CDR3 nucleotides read TGTGCCAGCAGCTCACGATTAGCGGGAGGTGGAGAGACCCAGTACTTC.

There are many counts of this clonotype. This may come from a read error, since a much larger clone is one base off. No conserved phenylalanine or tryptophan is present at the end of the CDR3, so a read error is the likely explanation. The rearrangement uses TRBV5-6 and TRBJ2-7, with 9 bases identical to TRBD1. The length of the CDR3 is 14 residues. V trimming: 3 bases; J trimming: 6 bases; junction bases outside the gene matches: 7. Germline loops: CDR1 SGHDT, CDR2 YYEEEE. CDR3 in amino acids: CASSSGTGRSEQYL. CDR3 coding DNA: TGTGCCAGCAGCTCCGGGACAGGGAGGTCCGAGCAGTACCTC.

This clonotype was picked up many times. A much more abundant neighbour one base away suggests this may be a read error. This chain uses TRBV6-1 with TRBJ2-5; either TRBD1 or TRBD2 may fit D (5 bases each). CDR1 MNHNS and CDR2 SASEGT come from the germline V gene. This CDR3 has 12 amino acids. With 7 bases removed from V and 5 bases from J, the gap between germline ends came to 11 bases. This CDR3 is CASNPGSETQYF. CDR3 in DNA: TGTGCCAGCAACCCAGGGAGTGAGACCCAGTACTTC.

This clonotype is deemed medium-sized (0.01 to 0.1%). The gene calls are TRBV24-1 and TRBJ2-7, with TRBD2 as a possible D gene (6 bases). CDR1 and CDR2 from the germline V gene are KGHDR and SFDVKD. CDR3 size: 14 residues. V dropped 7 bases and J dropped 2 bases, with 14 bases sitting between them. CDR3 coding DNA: TGTGCCACCAGCGACAAGGGAGGCACCTACGAGCAGTACTTC. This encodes CATSDKGGTYEQYF.

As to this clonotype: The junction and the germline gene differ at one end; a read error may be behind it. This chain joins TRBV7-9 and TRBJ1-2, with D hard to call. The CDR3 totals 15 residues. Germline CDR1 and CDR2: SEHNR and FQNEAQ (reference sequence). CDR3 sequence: CASSWVGSGCYGFTF. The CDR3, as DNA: TGTGCCAGCAGCTGGGTGGGGTCGGGCTGCTATGGCTTCACCTTC.